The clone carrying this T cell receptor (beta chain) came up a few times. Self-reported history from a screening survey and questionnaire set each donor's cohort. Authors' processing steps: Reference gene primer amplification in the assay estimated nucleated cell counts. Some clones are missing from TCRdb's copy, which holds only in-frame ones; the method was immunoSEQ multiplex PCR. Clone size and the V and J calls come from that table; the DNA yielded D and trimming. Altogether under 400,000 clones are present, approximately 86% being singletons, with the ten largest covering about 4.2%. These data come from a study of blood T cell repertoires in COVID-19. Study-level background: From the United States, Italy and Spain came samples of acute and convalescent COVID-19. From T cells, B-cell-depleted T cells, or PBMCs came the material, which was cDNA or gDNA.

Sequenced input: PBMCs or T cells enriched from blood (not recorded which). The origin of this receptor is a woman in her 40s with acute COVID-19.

CDR3 coding DNA: TGTGCCAGCAGTTTAGACAGGATTGGCTACACCTTC. This translates into CASSLDRIGYTF. This rearrangement joins TRBV27 to TRBJ1-2; perhaps TRBD1 as D (6 bases). Germline CDR1 and CDR2: MNHEY and SMNVEV (reference sequence). CDR3 size: 12 residues. Trimming took 2 bases from V and 7 from J, leaving 8 bases between them.